Reported below is one TCR beta chain. These data are taken from a study of blood T cell repertoires in COVID-19. Overall study: Donors in the United States, Italy and Spain gave samples during acute or convalescent COVID-19. T cells, B-cell-depleted T cells, or PBMCs supplied cDNA or gDNA.

As handled by the study authors: From reference gene primer amplification, estimates of nucleated cell counts were derived. Sequencing was performed with immunoSEQ multiplex PCR; in TCRdb, only in-frame clones are kept and a portion is missing. V and J calls and clone size are copied from that table; D and trimming were computed from the DNA. The sample gives about 120,000 clones, roughly four fifths of which show up once; roughly 8.2% is in the top ten. V shed 1 base and J shed 4 bases, with 13 bases lying between them. Germline CDR1 reads LGHNA; CDR2 reads YNFKEQ. This CDR3 contains 15 residues. The sequence derives from a man aged 70 or older with acute or convalescent COVID-19. The chain is built from TRBV4-2 and TRBJ1-2, with D perhaps matching TRBD1 (5 bases). Input material: peripheral blood. The CDR3 protein is CASSQGPSGGYGYTF. In DNA form, the CDR3 reads TGTGCCAGCAGCCAAGGACCGTCGGGGGGCTATGGCTACACCTTC.